This TCR beta chain originates from a study of T cells in Graves' hyperthyroidism and ophthalmopathy. Study-wide context: Blood was drawn when the patient was first diagnosed and still untreated.

The CDR3 is made up of 15 amino acids. Germline loops: CDR1 SEHNR, CDR2 FQNEAQ (reference sequence). The V end was cut by 4 bases, the J end by 3 bases, with 12 bases between. Authors of the study amplified TCR beta CDR3 regions from RNA transcripts. HTBI primers were employed in a first-round RT-PCR of the TCR CDR3. Using its own MiXCR run on the multiplex PCR reads, TCRdb lists one record per CDR3 protein. The sample shows about 250,000 distinct CDR3 sequences, approximately 23% of them seen only once. This clonotype was observed at least ten times. Its antigen is still unknown. Fresh peripheral blood, roughly 9.6 ml, was the source of the PBMCs. The study, taken as a whole, reports: A model of 13 V-J pairs discriminated ophthalmopathy from stable hyperthyroidism.

Input material: blood. The J gene is TRBJ2-2, the V gene TRBV7-9; D gene uncertain. This receptor was obtained from a man aged 25-45 years with Graves' ophthalmopathy. In DNA form, the CDR3 reads TGTGCCAGCAGCTCCCTGGTAGAGGACACCGGGGAGCTGTTTTTT. The encoded protein is CASSSLVEDTGELFF.